This entry lists 25 T cell receptor beta chains sequenced from one sample in a study of blood T cell repertoires in COVID-19. Repertoires were generated with immunoSEQ multiplex PCR, while TCRdb's copy carries only in-frame clones and drops some. The table lists about 310,000 clones, around 89% of them singletons, with 3.5% to 4.5% in the top ten. Sequencing input: PBMCs or T cells enriched from blood (not recorded which). Receptors originate from a woman younger than 30 with acute COVID-19.

The CDR3 reads CASSRGRNTEAFF. As DNA, the CDR3 is TGTGCCAGCAGCCGGGGGCGGAACACTGAAGCTTTCTTT. The genes are TRBV7-8 and TRBJ1-1; a possible D gene is TRBD1 (6 bases). V was cut by 5 bases and J by 1 base, with 8 bases left in between. This CDR3 spans 13 amino acids. Germline CDR1 is SGHVS and CDR2 is FQNEAQ. The full variable domain, its missing parts supplied by reference TRBV7-8 and TRBJ1-1, is GAGVSQSPRYKVAKRGQDVALRCDPISGHVSLFWYQQALGQGPEFLTYFQNEAQLDKSGLPSDRFFAERPEGSVSTLKIQRTQQEDSAVYLCASSRGRNTEAFFGQGTRLTVV.

This clone was seen a single time. This chain connects TRBV19 to TRBJ1-2; D unclear. With 7 bases removed from V and 1 base from J, the gap between germline ends came to 13 bases. The CDR3 loop spans 14 amino acids. Germline CDR1 LNHDA, CDR2 SQIVND (reference sequence). CDR3 protein: CASTPDLGNYGYTF. For the CDR3, the DNA is TGTGCCAGTACTCCAGACTTGGGTAACTATGGCTACACCTTC.

The chain employs TRBV5-1 and TRBJ2-3; the D gene is possibly TRBD1 (5 bases). CDR1 SGHRS and CDR2 YFSETQ come from the germline V gene. V lost 4 bases and J 5 bases, leaving 17 bases between the germline ends. This CDR3 is built from 15 residues. The CDR3 sequence: CASSQGVYGGDTQYF. The CDR3 DNA is TGCGCCAGCAGCCAAGGGGTTTACGGCGGAGATACGCAGTATTTT. The variable domain in full, with the rest retrieved from reference TRBV5-1 and TRBJ2-3, is KAGVTQTPRYLIKTRGQQVTLSCSPISGHRSVSWYQQTPGQGLQFLFEYFSETQRNKGNFPGRFSGRQFSNSRSEMNVSTLELGDSALYLCASSQGVYGGDTQYFGPGTRLTVL.

The V gene is TRBV6-1, the J gene TRBJ1-1, with D perhaps matching TRBD1 (5 bases). This CDR3 comprises 15 residues. Trimming pared 1 base from V and 1 base from J, leaving 10 bases between. Per germline, CDR1 MNHNS and CDR2 SASEGT. The CDR3 nucleotides read TGTGCCAGCAGTGAAGGCTACGGGGGGAACACTGAAGCTTTCTTT. Protein: CASSEGYGGNTEAFF.

The chain combines TRBV27 with TRBJ1-1, with a tentative D call TRBD1 (6 bases). CDR3 length: 14 amino acids. V shed 4 bases and J shed 0 bases, with 9 bases lying between them. Germline assignment: CDR1 MNHEY and CDR2 SMNVEV (reference sequence). The CDR3 loop reads CASSYGTLNTEAFF. CDR3 in DNA: TGTGCCAGCAGTTACGGGACACTGAACACTGAAGCTTTCTTT.

The chain joins TRBV7-2 to TRBJ2-7, with 8 bases that match TRBD2. This CDR3 is 13 amino acids long. Germline V gives CDR1 SGHTA, CDR2 FQGNSA. Trimming cost V 5 bases and J 5 bases; bases outside gene matches: 5. The CDR3, as DNA: TGTGCCAGCAGCCCCGGGACTAGAAACGAGCAGTACTTC. Translation: CASSPGTRNEQYF.

The chain employs TRBV21-1 and TRBJ1-1; the D call TRBD1 from the table was never checked on the DNA. TRBV21-1 is a listed pseudogene. The CDR3 spans 15 residues. This chain's CDR3 is CASTTNYRVPSEAFF. CDR3 sequence (DNA): TGTGCCAGCACCACTAATTACAGGGTACCCTCTGAAGCTTTCTTT.

This clone showed up just once. The V and J genes are TRBV28 and TRBJ2-4; a weak D match, TRBD2 (6 bases). Germline loops: CDR1 MDHEN, CDR2 SYDVKM. V was clipped by 6 bases and J by 6 bases, with 18 bases between them. The CDR3 runs 15 residues. The CDR3 nucleotides are TGTGCCAGCAGCCTTCCCCCTAGCGACCGAAACATTCAGTACTTC. This sequence encodes CASSLPPSDRNIQYF.

The chain joins TRBV5-5 to TRBJ1-1; 7 bases map to TRBD1. Germline loops: CDR1 SGHKS, CDR2 YYEKEE (reference sequence). J lost 9 bases, V lost 3 bases, and 11 bases had no gene match. The CDR3 covers 14 residues. CDR3 in DNA: TGTGCCAGCAGCTCCGGGACAGCCATAGGCCAAGCTTTCTTT. This sequence encodes CASSSGTAIGQAFF.

The chain links TRBV28 to TRBJ2-1, with 12 bases that match TRBD2. Germline lookup yields CDR1 MDHEN and CDR2 SYDVKM. The CDR3 has 15 amino acids. The junction had 3 bases not matched to a gene; V was cut back by 2 bases and J by 7 bases. Here the CDR3 DNA reads TGTGCCAGCAGTTTAACTAGCGGGAGGTATAATGAGCAGTTCTTC. It is translated as CASSLTSGRYNEQFF.

This clone was seen a single time. The chain recombines TRBV19 with TRBJ1-5; D is ambiguous. The CDR3 is made up of 15 amino acids. Germline values: CDR1 LNHDA, CDR2 SQIVND (reference sequence). Trimming took off 5 bases at V and 0 bases at J, with 11 bases between the two ends. The CDR3 protein is CASSVKSYSNQPQHF. In DNA, the CDR3 is TGTGCCAGTAGTGTAAAGAGCTATAGCAATCAGCCCCAGCATTTT.

A few counts support this clone. CDR3 in DNA: TGTGCCAGCAGCCAAGGCGGGGGAAACCAGGCCGGGGGCTACACCTTC. Its translation is CASSQGGGNQAGGYTF. The chain joins TRBV3-1 (or the pseudogene TRBV3-2) to TRBJ1-2; TRBD1 is a possible D gene (5 bases). This CDR3 has 16 residues. V lost 1 base and J lost 8, with 20 bases in between. Germline CDR1 is LGHDT and CDR2 is YNNKEL (reference sequence).

The chain uses TRBV19 and TRBJ2-5, with 13 bases matching TRBD2. The CDR3 contains 17 residues. Germline CDR1 and CDR2: LNHDA and SQIVND (reference sequence). V dropped 3 bases and J dropped 3; count of bases not matched to a gene: 7. The CDR3 sequence is CASSITSGRALKETQYF. The CDR3 DNA follows: TGTGCCAGTAGTATTACTAGCGGGAGGGCCCTCAAAGAGACCCAGTACTTC.

This clone came up once. The chain is built from TRBV28 and TRBJ2-7, with D possibly matching TRBD2 (5 bases). V gave up 1 base and J gave up 5 bases, with 12 bases separating them. The length of the CDR3 is 14 residues. The germline V gene encodes CDR1 MDHEN and CDR2 SYDVKM. As DNA, the CDR3 is TGTGCCAGCAGTTTATTGGACCCGGAGGACGAGCAGTACTTC. Translation gives CASSLLDPEDEQYF.

The chain couples TRBV5-1 to TRBJ2-5; a weak D match, TRBD1 (6 bases). Germline loops: CDR1 SGHRS, CDR2 YFSETQ. V dropped 2 bases and J dropped 3 bases, with 11 bases sitting between them. The CDR3 has 14 amino acids. CDR3 coding DNA: TGCGCCAGCAGCTTTAGGGGGTCTGAAGAGACCCAGTACTTC. It translates to CASSFRGSEETQYF.

The genes are TRBV9 and TRBJ1-6, with 9 bases matching TRBD1. V gave up 4 bases and J gave up 0 bases; unmatched junction bases: 5. The CDR3 extends over 17 amino acids. Germline-derived CDR1 and CDR2 are SGDLS and YYNGEE. The CDR3 sequence is CASSLTGGGSYNSPLHF. Written as DNA, the CDR3 is TGTGCCAGCAGCCTAACAGGGGGCGGCTCCTATAATTCACCCCTCCACTTT.

The V gene is TRBV23-1, the J gene TRBJ2-4, with TRBD2 matching 7 bases. TRBV23-1 is treated as an ORF (open reading frame) with a function not yet certain. The CDR3 is 16 amino acids. The V gene end was trimmed by 2 bases and the J gene end by 0 bases; junction bases not matched to a gene: 4. The CDR3: CASSQKAGLAKNIQYF. The CDR3 bases are TGCGCCAGCAGTCAAAAAGCGGGACTAGCCAAAAACATTCAGTACTTC.

This clone showed up just a few times. This rearrangement joins TRBV11-2 to TRBJ1-2; 8 bases match TRBD1. The CDR3 spans 16 residues. The junction had 16 bases not matched to a gene; V was cut back by 5 bases and J by 8 bases. CDR1 is SGHAT and CDR2 is FQNNGV in the germline V gene. The DNA for the CDR3 is TGTGCCAGCAGCACCCTTAAGGACAGGGAGGAAGACGGCTACACCTTC. Translating gives CASSTLKDREEDGYTF.

The chain links TRBV10-3 to TRBJ1-1, with D maybe TRBD1 (5 bases). V lost 0 bases and J lost 5, with 13 bases in between. This CDR3 has 15 residues. The V gene's germline CDR1 is ENHRY and CDR2 SYGVKD. The CDR3, as DNA: TGTGCCATCAGTGAGTCGACTCAGGGTGGAACTGAAGCTTTCTTT. Its protein product is CAISESTQGGTEAFF.

V and J are TRBV7-8 and TRBJ1-5, with D perhaps TRBD1 (6 bases). V gave up 1 base and J gave up 10 bases, with 14 bases separating them. The CDR3 covers 14 residues. Germline V CDR1 and CDR2: SGHVS, FQNEAQ. The CDR3, as DNA: TGTGCCAGCAGCTTAGGCCGGACAGTCCGACCCCAGCATTTT. Encoded protein: CASSLGRTVRPQHF.

DNA of the CDR3: TGCGCCAGCAGCTGGACTAGCGGGAGGGGCGGGGAGCTGTTTTTT. Translation gives CASSWTSGRGGELFF. The chain links TRBV5-1 to TRBJ2-2, with 15 bases lining up with TRBD2. Germline CDR1 and CDR2: SGHRS and YFSETQ. J lost 7 bases, V lost 3 bases, and 1 base had no gene match. The CDR3 is made up of 15 amino acids.

The chain joins TRBV19 to TRBJ1-5, with TRBD1 matching over 7 bases. V was pared by 5 bases and J by 4 bases, with 8 bases of the junction left unmatched. The germline V gene has CDR1 LNHDA and CDR2 SQIVND (reference sequence). The CDR3 has 15 amino acids. The CDR3 reads CASSPRTGDNQPQHF. CDR3 sequence (DNA): TGTGCCAGTAGTCCCCGGACAGGTGATAATCAGCCCCAGCATTTT.

This chain joins TRBV28 and TRBJ2-5, with 9 bases matching TRBD1. Germline CDR1 and CDR2: MDHEN and SYDVKM. The V segment lost 7 bases and the J segment 5 bases; nucleotides outside the gene matches: 14. The CDR3 runs 16 residues. The CDR3 here is CASKLIDRGIRETQYF. The CDR3 DNA follows: TGTGCCAGCAAACTCATAGACAGGGGGATACGGGAGACCCAGTACTTC. Drawing the rest from reference TRBV28 and TRBJ2-5, the complete variable domain is DVKVTQSSRYLVKRTGEKVFLECVQDMDHENMFWYRQDPGLGLRLIYFSYDVKMKEKGDIPEGYSVSREKKERFSLILESASTNQTSMYLCASKLIDRGIRETQYFGPGTRLLVL.

V is TRBV19 and J is TRBJ1-1, with a weak D call TRBD1 (5 bases). This CDR3 spans 14 amino acids. The V gene lost 7 bases and the J gene lost 1 base, with 13 bases spanning the gap. From germline, CDR1 is LNHDA and CDR2 SQIVND (reference sequence). The CDR3 protein is CASKGRIKNTEAFF. CDR3 DNA: TGTGCCAGTAAGGGGCGGATCAAGAACACTGAAGCTTTCTTT.

As regards this clone: The junction differs from germline at one of its ends, possibly a read error. The V and J genes are TRBV28 and TRBJ2-3; 9 bases are a match to TRBD2. CDR3 size: 15 residues. Germline-derived CDR1 and CDR2 are MDHEN and SYDVKM. CDR3 sequence reads: CASSFTGTSRDTQYF. CDR3 nucleotide sequence: TGTGCCAGCAGTTTCACCGGGACTAGCAGAGATACGCAGTATTTT. The full variable domain, its missing parts supplied by reference TRBV28 and TRBJ2-3, is DVKVTQSSRYLVKRTGEKVFLECVQDMDHENMFWYRQDPGLGLRLIYFSYDVKMKEKGDIPEGYSVSREKKERFSLILESASTNQTSMYLCASSFTGTSRDTQYFGPGTRLTVL.